This TCR beta chain was sequenced in a study of T cells after posttransplantation cyclophosphamide (dated by TCRdb to 2016 to 2018). Some background on the complete study: T cell repertoire reconstitution was tracked by TRB sequencing after myeloablative bone marrow transplantation in which posttransplantation cyclophosphamide was used as GVHD prophylaxis. Because TRA and TRB clonality were tightly correlated in fewer than 10 samples, subsequent TCR analyses were focused on TRB only. Samples from some 33 PTCy-treated patients and fewer than 20 related bone marrow donors of those patients were subjected to antigen receptor sequencing. Public TRB sequences were checked against a database of over 3,600 sequences associated with responses to pathogens, tumor antigens, self-antigens and alloantigens. In 3 patients, up to roughly 3 additional blood samples taken between 2 and 5.2 years after transplant also underwent TRB sequencing, as did pretransplant blood from 4 patients. Blood from every one of the 30 to 40 PTCy patients who had 1-year posttransplant specimens underwent TRB sequencing.

The investigation overall reported the following: Across approximately 41 patients, TRB clonality was highly associated with recipient CMV seropositivity and CMV reactivation, and PTCy diversity was similar to diversity in CNI/methotrexate controls. Donor-recipient similarity was low at 1-2 months but rose over the first year, and later blood repertoires were often dominated by donor CD8+ memory clones. The TRB repertoires of T cells infiltrating skin or GI tract showed only limited overlap with the TRB repertoires of T cells in blood.

TRB sequencing was run on genomic DNA with either the immunoSEQ assay at survey resolution or the hsTCRB kit. In the paper's pipeline: The immunoSEQ software was used for initial read processing, and the LymphoSeq R package was used for repertoire analyses. For each TRB dataset, clonality was calculated as 1 minus normalized Shannon entropy, and the Gini coefficient was computed as well. To infer phenotypes in unsorted samples, TRB sequences from sorted subsets of the recipient or donor were mapped onto unsorted samples from the same recipient. TCRdb's version of the immuneACCESS table is confined to in-frame rearrangements and falls short of the full clone set. An unresolved V gene accounts for under half of the shortfall where checked; the remainder is of unknown origin. For V, J and clone size, that table is used; D and trimming come from the DNA. This sample holds about 16,000 clones; 85% to 95% were observed only once. The ten largest clones represent about 0.5% of the sample.

CDR1 and CDR2 (KGHSH, LQKENI) derive from the germline V gene. The CDR3 covers 15 residues, taking in both the cysteine and the phenylalanine. Here the CDR3 DNA is all that survives: 45 bases in frame from base 1. V is shortened by 3 bases, J by 2 bases, and the region joining them spans 14 bases. Points on this clone: Its target antigen remains unknown. No base-level quality is on record; no much larger clone is a single base apart.

The treatment or condition label for this specimen denotes: high-dose cyclophosphamide on days +3 and +4 as single-agent GVHD prophylaxis. Busulfan and fludarabine conditioning, a related or unrelated marrow graft, and cyclophosphamide on days +3 and +4 were given to PTCy patients. The PTCy-treated patients were enrolled in a prospective multi-institutional clinical trial. Mononuclear cells from peripheral blood and bone marrow were separated by Ficoll-Hypaque density centrifugation and then cryopreserved. CD4+ and CD8+ T cells, including naive and memory subsets, were sorted by FACS on a FACSAria II.

This TCR came from a male patient aged 55 to 69 who received an allogeneic stem cell transplant from a related donor and was CMV-positive. Following transplantation, T cells from the graft donor may be among those present. The rearrangement combines TRBV18 with TRBJ2-7; no D gene can be assigned with confidence. Specimen: CD4+ T cells sorted from blood, collected after allogeneic stem cell transplant with posttransplant cyclophosphamide. CDR3 region: CASSPNEDTTYEQYF. In nucleotides, the sequence is TGTGCCAGCTCACCCAATGAAGACACGACCTACGAGCAGTACTTC.